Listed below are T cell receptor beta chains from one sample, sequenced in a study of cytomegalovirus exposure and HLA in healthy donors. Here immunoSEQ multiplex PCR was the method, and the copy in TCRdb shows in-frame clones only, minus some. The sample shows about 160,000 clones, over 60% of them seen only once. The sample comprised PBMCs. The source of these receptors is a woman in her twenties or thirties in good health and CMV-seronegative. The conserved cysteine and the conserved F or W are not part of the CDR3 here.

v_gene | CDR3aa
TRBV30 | ARDREGTDTQY
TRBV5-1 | ASSPRGLGNEKLF
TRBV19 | ASSIAETSYNEQF
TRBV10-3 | AIKGAGNSPLH
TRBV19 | ASSRATGANYGYT
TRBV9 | ASSVLPPTIYGYT
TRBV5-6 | ASSPPADSYGYT
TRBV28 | ASSPAGERETQY
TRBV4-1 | ASSQVGGRSSKNIQY
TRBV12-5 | ASAFDEDGENIQY
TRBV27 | ASSPWTSGVGGLF
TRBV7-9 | ASSVQGAQPQH
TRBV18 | ASSPQGNTEAF
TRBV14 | ASSQDSRAYGYT
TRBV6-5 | ASSYSAWSNQPQH
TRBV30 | AWTGLANEKLF
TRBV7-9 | SSSLGTSGRVNEQF
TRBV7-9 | ASSLQARAPQH
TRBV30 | AWSWKLAGSHEQY
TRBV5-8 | ASSFRQDEKLF
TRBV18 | ASSPLGIAGNTIY
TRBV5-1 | ASSLAGGGTEKLF